The rows below give T cell receptor beta chains drawn from one sample of a study of Graves' ophthalmopathy and Graves' hyperthyroidism. MiXCR was run by TCRdb on the multiplex PCR reads, yielding one entry per CDR3 protein. This table holds hundreds of thousands of distinct CDR3 sequences, 35% to 50% found once. Input material: peripheral blood. The receptors shown here come from an adult man with Graves' ophthalmopathy. CDR3s include the opening cysteine and the closing phenylalanine or tryptophan. Only some rows state a clone size, as once, few, many or a class for expanded clones.

V gene: TRBV12-3/TRBV12-4; clone size: .; CDR3 protein: CASSFKGVEQYF
V gene: TRBV10-3; clone size: .; CDR3 protein: CAITRGGGTDTQYF
V gene: TRBV12-3/TRBV12-4; clone size: .; CDR3 protein: CASTPPGHPGEQYF
V gene: TRBV5-5; clone size: many; CDR3 protein: CASSRVDRDYGYTF
V gene: TRBV15; clone size: many; CDR3 protein: CATSRGTSGSIETQYF
V gene: TRBV19; clone size: .; CDR3 protein: CASSQQGLETQYF
V gene: TRBV19; clone size: once; CDR3 protein: CAWSPSYQETQYF
V gene: TRBV20-1; clone size: .; CDR3 protein: CSAVRDRGYEQYF
V gene: TRBV7-3; clone size: few; CDR3 protein: CASSAAGPTNTGELFF
V gene: TRBV7-9; clone size: .; CDR3 protein: CASSLSGIGYEQYF
V gene: TRBV10-1; clone size: many; CDR3 protein: CASSESSRSGNTIYF
V gene: TRBV7-9; clone size: few; CDR3 protein: CASSWDREGYEQYF
V gene: TRBV7-9; clone size: few; CDR3 protein: CASSQETWTEGGEKLFF
V gene: TRBV10-3; clone size: many; CDR3 protein: CAISDEQSSNQPQHF
V gene: TRBV24-1; clone size: few; CDR3 protein: CATSDSGTSYSGELFF
V gene: TRBV9; clone size: few; CDR3 protein: CASSGGTSSSYEQYF